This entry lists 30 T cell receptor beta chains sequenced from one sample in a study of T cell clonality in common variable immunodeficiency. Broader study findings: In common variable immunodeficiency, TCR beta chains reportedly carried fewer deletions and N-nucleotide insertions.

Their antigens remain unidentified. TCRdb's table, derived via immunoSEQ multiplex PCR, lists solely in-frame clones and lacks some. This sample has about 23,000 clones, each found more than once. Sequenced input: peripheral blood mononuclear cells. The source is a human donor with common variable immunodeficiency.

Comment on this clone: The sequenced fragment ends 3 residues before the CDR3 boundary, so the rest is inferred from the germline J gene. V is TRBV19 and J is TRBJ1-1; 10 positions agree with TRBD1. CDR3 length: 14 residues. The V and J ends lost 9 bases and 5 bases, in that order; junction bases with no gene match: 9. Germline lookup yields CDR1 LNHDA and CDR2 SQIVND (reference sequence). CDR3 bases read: TGTGCCAGCCACAGACAGGGGGCCGGAACTGAA. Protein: CASHRQGAGTE. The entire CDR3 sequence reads CASHRQGAGTEAFF.

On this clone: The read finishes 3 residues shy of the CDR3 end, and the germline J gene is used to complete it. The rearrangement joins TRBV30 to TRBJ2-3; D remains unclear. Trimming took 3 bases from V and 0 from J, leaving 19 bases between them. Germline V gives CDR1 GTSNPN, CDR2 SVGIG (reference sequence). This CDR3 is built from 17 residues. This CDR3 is CAWRSFIADLSTDTQYF. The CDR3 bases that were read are TGTGCCTGGAGATCTTTTATTGCAGATCTCAGCACAGATACG.

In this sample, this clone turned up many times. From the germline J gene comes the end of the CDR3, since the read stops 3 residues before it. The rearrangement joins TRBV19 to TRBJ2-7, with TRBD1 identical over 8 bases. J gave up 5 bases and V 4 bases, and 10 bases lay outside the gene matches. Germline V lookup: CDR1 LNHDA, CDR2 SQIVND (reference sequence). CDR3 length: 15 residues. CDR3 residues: CASSTVAGTGNEQYF. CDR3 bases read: TGTGCCAGTAGTACCGTTGCCGGGACAGGCAACGAG.

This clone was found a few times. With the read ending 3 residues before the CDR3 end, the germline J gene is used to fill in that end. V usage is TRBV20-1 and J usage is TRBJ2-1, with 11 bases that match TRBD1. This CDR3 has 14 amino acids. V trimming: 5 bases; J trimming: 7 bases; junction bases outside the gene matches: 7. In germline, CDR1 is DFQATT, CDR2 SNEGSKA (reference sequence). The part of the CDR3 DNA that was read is TGCAGTGCTCGGAGGGACAGGGGGTATAATGAG. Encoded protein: CSARRDRGYNE. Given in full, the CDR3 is CSARRDRGYNEQFF.

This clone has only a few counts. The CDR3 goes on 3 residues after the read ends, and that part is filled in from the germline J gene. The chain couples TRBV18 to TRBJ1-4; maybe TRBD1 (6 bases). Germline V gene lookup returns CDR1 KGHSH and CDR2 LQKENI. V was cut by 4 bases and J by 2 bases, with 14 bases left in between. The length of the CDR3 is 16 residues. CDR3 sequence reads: CASSLTRDTTNEKLFF. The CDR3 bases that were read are TGTGCCAGCTCACTTACTAGGGACACCACTAATGAAAAA.

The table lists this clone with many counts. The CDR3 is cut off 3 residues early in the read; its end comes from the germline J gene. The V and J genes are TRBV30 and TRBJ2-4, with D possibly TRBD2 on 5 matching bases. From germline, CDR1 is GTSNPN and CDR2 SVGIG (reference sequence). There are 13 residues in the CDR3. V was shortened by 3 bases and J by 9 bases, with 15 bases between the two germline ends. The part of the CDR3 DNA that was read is TGTGCCTGGAGCGGTTCCAATGCGGGCATT. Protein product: CAWSGSNAGI. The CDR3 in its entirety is CAWSGSNAGIQYF.

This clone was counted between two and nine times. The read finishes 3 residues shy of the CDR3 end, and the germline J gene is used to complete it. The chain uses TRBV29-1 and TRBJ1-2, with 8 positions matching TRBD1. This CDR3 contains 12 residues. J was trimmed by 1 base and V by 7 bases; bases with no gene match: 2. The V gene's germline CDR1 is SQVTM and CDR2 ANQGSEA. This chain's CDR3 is CSAGGFNYGYTF. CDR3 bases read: TGCAGCGCAGGGGGCTTTAACTATGGC.

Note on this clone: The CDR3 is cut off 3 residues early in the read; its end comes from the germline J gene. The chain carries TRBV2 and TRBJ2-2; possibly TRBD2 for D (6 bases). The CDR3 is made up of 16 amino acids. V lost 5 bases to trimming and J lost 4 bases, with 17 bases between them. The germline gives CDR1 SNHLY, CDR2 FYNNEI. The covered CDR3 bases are TGTGCCAGCAGTCCGGGACTGACGACGGGCACCGGGGAG. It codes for CASSPGLTTGTGE. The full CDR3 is CASSPGLTTGTGELFF.

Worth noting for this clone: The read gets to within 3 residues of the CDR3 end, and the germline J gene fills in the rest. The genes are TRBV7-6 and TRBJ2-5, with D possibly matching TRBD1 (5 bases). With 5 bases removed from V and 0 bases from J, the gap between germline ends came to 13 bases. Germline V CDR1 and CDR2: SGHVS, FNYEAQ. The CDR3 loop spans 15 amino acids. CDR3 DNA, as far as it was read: TGTGCCAGCAGCCCAGGGTTCTTGTACCAAGAGACC. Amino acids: CASSPGFLYQET. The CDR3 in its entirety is CASSPGFLYQETQYF.

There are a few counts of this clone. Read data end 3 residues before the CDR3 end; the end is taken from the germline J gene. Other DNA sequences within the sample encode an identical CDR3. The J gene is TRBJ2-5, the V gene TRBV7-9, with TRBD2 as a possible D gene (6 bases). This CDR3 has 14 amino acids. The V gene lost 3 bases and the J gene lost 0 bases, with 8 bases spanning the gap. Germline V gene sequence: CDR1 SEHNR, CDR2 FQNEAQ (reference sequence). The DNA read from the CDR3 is TGTGCCAGCAGCTTGGGACTGCACCAAGAGACC. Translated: CASSLGLHQET. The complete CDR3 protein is CASSLGLHQETQYF.

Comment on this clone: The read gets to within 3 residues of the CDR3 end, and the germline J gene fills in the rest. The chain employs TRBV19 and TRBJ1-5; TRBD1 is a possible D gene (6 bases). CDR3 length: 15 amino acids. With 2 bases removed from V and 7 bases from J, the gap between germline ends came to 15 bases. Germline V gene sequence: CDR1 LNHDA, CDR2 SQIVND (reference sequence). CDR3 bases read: TGTGCCAGTAGTATAAGGACAGCGAGGGAGCAGCCC. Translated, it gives CASSIRTAREQP. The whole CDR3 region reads CASSIRTAREQPQHF.

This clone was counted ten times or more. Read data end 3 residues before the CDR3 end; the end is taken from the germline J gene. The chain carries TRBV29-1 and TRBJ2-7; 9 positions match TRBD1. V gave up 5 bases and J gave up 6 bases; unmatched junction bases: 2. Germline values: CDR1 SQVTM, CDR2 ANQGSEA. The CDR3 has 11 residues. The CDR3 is CSVWTGVEQYF. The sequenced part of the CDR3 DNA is TGCAGCGTTTGGACAGGGGTCGAG.

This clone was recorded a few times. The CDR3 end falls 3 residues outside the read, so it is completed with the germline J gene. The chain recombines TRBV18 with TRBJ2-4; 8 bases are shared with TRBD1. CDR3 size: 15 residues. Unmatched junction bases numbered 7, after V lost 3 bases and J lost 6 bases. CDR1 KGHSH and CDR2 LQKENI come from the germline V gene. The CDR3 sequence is CASSPGQGVTNIQYF. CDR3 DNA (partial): TGTGCCAGCTCACCCGGACAGGGAGTTACAAACATT.

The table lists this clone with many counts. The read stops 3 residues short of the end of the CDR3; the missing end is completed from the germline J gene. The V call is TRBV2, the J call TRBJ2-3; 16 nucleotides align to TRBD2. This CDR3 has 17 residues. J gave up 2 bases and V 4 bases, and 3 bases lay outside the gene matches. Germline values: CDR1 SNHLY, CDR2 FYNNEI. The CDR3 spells CASSAGTSGGDTDTQYF. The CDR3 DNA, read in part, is TGTGCCAGCAGTGCAGGGACTAGCGGGGGGGACACAGATACG.

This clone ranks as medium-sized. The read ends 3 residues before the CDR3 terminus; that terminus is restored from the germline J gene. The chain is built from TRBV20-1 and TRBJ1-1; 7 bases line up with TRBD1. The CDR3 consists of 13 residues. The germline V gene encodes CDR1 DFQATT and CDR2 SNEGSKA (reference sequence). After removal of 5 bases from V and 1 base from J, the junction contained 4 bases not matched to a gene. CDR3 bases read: TGCAGTGCTCCAGGGGGAAAGAACACTGAA. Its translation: CSAPGGKNTE. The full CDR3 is CSAPGGKNTEAFF.

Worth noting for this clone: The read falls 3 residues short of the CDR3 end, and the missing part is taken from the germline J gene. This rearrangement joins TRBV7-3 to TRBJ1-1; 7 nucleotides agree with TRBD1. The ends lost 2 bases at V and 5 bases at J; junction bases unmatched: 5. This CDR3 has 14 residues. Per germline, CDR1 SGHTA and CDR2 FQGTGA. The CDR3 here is CASSLQGDGTEAFF. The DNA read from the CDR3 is TGTGCCAGCAGCTTACAGGGGGACGGGACTGAA.

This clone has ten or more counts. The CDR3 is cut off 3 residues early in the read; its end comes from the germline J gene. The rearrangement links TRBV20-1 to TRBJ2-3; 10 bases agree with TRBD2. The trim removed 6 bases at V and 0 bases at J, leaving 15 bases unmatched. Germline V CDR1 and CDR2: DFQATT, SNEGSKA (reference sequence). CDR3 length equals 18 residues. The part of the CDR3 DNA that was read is TGCAGTGCCCTGAAAATAAGGACTAGCGGAGCTAGCACAGATACG. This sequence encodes CSALKIRTSGASTDT. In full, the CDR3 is CSALKIRTSGASTDTQYF.

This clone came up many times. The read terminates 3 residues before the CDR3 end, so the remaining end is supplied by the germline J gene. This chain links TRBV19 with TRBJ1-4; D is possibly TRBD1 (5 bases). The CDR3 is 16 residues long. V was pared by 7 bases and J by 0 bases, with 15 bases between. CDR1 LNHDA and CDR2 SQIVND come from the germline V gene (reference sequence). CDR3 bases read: TGTGCCAGTACCCCTTGGGGCGCCACAACTAATGAAAAA. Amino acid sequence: CASTPWGATTNEK. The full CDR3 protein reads CASTPWGATTNEKLFF.

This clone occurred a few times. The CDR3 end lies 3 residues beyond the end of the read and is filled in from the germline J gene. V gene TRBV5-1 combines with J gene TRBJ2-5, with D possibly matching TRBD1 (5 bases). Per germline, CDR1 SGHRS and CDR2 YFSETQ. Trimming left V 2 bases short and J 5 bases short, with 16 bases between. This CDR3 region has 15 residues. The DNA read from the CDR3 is TGCGCCAGCAGCTTTAGGGGCCAACTTGGGGAGACC. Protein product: CASSFRGQLGET. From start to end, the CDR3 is CASSFRGQLGETQYF. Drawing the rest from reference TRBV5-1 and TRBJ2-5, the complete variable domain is KAGVTQTPRYLIKTRGQQVTLSCSPISGHRSVSWYQQTPGQGLQFLFEYFSETQRNKGNFPGRFSGRQFSNSRSEMNVSTLELGDSALYLCASSFRGQLGETQYFGPGTRLLVL.

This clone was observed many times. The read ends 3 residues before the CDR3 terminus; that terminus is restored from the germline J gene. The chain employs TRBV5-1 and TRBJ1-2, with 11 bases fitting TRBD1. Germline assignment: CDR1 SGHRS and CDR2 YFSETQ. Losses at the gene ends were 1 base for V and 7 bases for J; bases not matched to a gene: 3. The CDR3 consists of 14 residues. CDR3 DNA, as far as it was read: TGCGCCAGCAGCTTGTTGGGACAGGGGGTTGGC. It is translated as CASSLLGQGVG. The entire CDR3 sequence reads CASSLLGQGVGYTF.

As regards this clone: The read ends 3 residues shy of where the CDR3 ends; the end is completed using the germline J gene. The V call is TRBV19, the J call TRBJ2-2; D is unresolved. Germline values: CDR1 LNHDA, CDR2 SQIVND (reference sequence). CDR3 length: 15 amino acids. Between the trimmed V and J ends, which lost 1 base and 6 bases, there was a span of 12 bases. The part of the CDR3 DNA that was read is TGTGCCAGTAGTATAGGGTTAGGGTTAGCCGGGGAG. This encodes CASSIGLGLAGE. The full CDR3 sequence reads CASSIGLGLAGELFF.

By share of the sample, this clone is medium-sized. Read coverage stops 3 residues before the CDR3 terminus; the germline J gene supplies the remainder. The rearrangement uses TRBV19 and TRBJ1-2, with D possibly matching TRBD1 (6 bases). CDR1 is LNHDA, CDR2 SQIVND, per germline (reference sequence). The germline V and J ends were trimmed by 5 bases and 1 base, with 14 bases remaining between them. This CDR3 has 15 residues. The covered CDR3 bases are TGTGCCAGTAGTCCGGCGGGCAGGGGTAACTATGGC. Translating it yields CASSPAGRGNYG. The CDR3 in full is CASSPAGRGNYGYTF.

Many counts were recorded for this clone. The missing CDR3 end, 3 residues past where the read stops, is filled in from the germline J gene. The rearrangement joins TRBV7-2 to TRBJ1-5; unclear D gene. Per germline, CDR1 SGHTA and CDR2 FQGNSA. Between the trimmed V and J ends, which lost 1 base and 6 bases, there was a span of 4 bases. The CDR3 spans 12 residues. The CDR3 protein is CASSLGGQPQHF. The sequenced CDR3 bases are TGTGCCAGCAGCTTAGGCGGTCAGCCC.

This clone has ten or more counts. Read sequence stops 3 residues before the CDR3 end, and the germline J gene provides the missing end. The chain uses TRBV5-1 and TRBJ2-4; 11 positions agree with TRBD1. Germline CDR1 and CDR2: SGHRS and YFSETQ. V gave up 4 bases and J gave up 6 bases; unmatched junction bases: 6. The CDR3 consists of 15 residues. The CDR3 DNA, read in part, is TGCGCCAGCAGCACCCGGACAGGGGGCTTAAACATT. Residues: CASSTRTGGLNI. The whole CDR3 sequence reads CASSTRTGGLNIQYF.

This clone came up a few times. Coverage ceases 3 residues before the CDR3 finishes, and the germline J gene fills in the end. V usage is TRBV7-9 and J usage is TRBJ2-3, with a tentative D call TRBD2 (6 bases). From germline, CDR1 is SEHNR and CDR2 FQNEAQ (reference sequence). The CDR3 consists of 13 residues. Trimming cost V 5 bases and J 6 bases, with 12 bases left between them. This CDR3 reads CASSPAGRDTQYF. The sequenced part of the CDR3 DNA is TGTGCCAGCAGCCCCGCGGGGAGGGATACG.

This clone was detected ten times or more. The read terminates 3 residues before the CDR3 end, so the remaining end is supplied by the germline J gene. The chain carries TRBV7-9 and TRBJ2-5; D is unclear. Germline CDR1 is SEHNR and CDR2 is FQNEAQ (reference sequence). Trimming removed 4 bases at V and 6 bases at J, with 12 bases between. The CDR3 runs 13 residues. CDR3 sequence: CASSSTLSKTQYF. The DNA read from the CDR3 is TGTGCCAGCAGCTCCACCCTGAGCAAGACC.

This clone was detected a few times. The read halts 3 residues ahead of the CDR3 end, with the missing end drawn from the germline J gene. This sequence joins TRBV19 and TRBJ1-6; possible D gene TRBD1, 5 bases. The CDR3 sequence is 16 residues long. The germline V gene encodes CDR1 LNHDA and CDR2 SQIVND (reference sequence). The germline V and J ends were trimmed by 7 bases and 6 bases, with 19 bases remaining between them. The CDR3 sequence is CASIANSRRGNSPLHF. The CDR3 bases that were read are TGTGCCAGTATCGCTAACAGTCGGAGGGGTAATTCACCC.

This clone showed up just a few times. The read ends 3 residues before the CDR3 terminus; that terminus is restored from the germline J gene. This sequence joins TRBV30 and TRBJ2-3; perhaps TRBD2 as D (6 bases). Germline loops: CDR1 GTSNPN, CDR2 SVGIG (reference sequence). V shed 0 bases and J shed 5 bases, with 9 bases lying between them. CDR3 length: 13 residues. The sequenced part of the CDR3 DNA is TGTGCCTGGAGTGTTGGGCGGGGAGATACG. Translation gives CAWSVGRGDT. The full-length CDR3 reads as CAWSVGRGDTQYF.

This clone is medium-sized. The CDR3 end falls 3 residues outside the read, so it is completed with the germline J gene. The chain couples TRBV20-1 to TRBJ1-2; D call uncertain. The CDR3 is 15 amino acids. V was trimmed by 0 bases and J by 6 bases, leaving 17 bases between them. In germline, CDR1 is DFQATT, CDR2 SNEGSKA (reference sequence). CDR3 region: CSARDEVGLRNGYTF. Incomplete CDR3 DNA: TGCAGTGCTAGAGATGAGGTCGGGTTGAGAAATGGC.

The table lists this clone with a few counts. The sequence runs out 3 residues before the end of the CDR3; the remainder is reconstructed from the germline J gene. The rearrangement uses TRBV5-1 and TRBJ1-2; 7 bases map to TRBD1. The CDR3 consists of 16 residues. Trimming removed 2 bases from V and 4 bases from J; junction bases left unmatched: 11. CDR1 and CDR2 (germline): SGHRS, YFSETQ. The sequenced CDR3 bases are TGCGCCAGCAGCTTCGTGGGAGGGGGCAGCGGCTATGGC. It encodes CASSFVGGGSGYG. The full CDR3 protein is CASSFVGGGSGYGYTF.